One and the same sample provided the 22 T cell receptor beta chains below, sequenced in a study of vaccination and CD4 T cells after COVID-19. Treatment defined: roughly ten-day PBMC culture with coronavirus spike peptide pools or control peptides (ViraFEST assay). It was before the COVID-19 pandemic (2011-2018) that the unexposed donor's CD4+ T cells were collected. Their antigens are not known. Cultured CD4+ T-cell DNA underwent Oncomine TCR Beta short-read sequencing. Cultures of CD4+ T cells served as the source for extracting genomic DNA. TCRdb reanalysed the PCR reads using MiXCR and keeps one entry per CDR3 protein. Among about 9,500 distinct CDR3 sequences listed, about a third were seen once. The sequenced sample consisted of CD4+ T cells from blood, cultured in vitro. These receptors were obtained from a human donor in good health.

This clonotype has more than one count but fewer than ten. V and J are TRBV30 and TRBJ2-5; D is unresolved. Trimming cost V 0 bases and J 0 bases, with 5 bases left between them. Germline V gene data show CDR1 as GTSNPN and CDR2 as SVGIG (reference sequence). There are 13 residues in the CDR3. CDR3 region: CAWSVIHQETQYF. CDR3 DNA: TGTGCCTGGAGTGTAATACACCAAGAGACCCAGTACTTC. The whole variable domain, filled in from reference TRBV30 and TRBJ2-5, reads SQTIHQWPATLVQPVGSPLSLECTVEGTSNPNLYWYRQAAGRGLQLLFYSVGIGQISSEVPQNLSASRPQDRQFILSSKKLLLSDSGFYLCAWSVIHQETQYFGPGTRLLVL.

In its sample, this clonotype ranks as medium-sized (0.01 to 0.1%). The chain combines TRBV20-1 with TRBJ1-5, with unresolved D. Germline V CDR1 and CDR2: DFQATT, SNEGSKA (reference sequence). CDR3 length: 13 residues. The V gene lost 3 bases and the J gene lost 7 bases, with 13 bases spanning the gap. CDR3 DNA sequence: TGCAGTGCTAGTAGAGGAGGGCGCCAGCCCCAGCATTTT. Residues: CSASRGGRQPQHF.

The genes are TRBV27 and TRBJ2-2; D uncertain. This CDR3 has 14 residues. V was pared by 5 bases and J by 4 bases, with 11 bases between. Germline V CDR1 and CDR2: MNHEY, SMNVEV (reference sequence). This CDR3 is CASSPRVFTGELFF. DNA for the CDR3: TGTGCCAGCAGTCCCCGGGTCTTCACCGGGGAGCTGTTTTTT.

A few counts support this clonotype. As DNA, the CDR3 is TGTGCCAGCAGCCTTGCGGGGGGTCAAGAGACCCAGTACTTC. Translation: CASSLAGGQETQYF. The chain joins TRBV7-9 to TRBJ2-5; 8 bases are shared with TRBD2. Germline-derived CDR1 and CDR2 are SEHNR and FQNEAQ (reference sequence). The CDR3 spans 14 residues. V was pared by 5 bases and J by 2 bases, with 4 bases of the junction left unmatched.

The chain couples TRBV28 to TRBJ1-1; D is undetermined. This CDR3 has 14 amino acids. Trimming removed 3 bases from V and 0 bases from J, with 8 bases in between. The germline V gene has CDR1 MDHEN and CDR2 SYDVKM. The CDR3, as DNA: TGTGCCAGCAGTTTTGGGTGGGTGAACACTGAAGCTTTCTTT. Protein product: CASSFGWVNTEAFF. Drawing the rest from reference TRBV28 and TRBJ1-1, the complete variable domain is DVKVTQSSRYLVKRTGEKVFLECVQDMDHENMFWYRQDPGLGLRLIYFSYDVKMKEKGDIPEGYSVSREKKERFSLILESASTNQTSMYLCASSFGWVNTEAFFGQGTRLTVV.

The CDR3 loop is CASNGQGNEQFF. The CDR3 DNA reads TGTGCCAGCAACGGGCAGGGGAATGAGCAGTTCTTC. The V gene is TRBV6-1, the J gene TRBJ2-1; D perhaps matches TRBD1 (6 bases). The germline CDR1 and CDR2 sequences are MNHNS and SASEGT. V was clipped by 7 bases and J by 7 bases, with 11 bases between them. The CDR3 sequence is 12 residues long.

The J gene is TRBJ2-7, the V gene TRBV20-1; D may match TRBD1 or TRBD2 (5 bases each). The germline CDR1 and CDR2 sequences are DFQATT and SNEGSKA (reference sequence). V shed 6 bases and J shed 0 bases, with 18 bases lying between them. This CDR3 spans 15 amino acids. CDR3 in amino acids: CSAMRGSGVSYEQYF. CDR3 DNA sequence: TGCAGTGCCATGAGGGGCAGTGGGGTCTCCTACGAGCAGTACTTC.

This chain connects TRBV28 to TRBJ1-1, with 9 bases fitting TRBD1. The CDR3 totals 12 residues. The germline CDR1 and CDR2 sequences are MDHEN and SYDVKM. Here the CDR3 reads CALTGGGGGAFF. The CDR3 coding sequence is TGTGCACTTACAGGGGGCGGAGGGGGCGCTTTCTTT. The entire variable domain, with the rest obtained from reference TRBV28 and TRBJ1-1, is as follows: DVKVTQSSRYLVKRTGEKVFLECVQDMDHENMFWYRQDPGLGLRLIYFSYDVKMKEKGDIPEGYSVSREKKERFSLILESASTNQTSMYLCALTGGGGGAFFGQGTRLTVV.

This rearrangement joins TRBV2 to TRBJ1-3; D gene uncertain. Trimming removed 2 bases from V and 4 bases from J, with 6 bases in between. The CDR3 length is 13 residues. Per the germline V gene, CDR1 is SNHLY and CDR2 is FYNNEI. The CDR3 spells CASSEWQGNTIYF. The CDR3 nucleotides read TGTGCCAGCAGTGAATGGCAGGGAAACACCATATATTTT.

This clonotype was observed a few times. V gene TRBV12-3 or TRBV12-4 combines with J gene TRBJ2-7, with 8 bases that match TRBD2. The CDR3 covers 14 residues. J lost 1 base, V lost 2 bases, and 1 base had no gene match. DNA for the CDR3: TGTGCCAGCAGTTTAAAGCGGGGGTCCTACGAGCAGTACTTC. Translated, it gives CASSLKRGSYEQYF.

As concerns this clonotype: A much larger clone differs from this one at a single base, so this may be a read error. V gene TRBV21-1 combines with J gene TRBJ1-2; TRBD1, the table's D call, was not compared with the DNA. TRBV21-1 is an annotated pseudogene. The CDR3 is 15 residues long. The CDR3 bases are TGTGCCAGCAACAAGATAAACAGGAGTAACTATGGCTACACCTTC. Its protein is CASNKINRSNYGYTF.

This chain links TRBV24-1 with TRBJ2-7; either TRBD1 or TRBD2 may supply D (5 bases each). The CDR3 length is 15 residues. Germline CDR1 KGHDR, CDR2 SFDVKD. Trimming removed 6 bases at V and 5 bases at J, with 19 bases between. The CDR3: CATSLGDGGRDEQYF. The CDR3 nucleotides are TGTGCCACCAGTTTGGGGGATGGGGGTCGCGACGAGCAGTACTTC.

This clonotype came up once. The CDR3 region is CASSQGGSRSYEQYF. CDR3 in DNA: TGCGCCAGCAGCCAAGGGGGGAGTAGGTCCTACGAGCAGTACTTC. The V call is TRBV4-3, the J call TRBJ2-7, with D tentatively TRBD1 or TRBD2 (5 bases each). The CDR3 loop spans 15 amino acids. Per the germline V gene, CDR1 is LGHNA and CDR2 is YSLEER. V was clipped by 1 base and J by 1 base, with 11 bases between them.

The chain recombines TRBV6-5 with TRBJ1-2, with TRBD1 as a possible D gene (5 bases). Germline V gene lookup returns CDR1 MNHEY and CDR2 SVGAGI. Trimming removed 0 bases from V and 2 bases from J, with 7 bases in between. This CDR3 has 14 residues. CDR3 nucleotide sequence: TGTGCCAGCAGTTACTCGAAGGGGAACTATGGCTACACCTTC. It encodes CASSYSKGNYGYTF.

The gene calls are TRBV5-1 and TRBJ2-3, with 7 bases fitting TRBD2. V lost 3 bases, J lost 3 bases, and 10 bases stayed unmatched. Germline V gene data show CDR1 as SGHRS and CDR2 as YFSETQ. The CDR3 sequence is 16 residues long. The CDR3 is CASSSSLAGVTDTQYF. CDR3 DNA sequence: TGCGCCAGCAGCTCCTCCCTGGCGGGAGTAACAGATACGCAGTATTTT.

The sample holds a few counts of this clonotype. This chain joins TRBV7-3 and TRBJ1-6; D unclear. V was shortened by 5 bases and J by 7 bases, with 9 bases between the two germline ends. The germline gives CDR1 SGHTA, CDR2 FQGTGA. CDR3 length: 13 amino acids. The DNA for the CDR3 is TGTGCCAGCAGCCTCGGGCTGAATTCACCCCTCCACTTT. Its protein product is CASSLGLNSPLHF.

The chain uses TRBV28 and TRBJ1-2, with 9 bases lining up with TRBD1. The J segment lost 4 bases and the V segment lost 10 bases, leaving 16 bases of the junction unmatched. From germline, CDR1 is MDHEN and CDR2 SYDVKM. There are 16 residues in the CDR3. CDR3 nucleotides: TGTGCCACACTCGGGGGACAGGGTCGTTTCGGCTATGGCTACACCTTC. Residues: CATLGGQGRFGYGYTF.

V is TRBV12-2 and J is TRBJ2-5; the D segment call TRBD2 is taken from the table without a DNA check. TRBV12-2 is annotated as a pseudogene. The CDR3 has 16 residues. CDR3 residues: CASRSRPTSGKETQYF. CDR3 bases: TGTGCAAGTCGCTCTAGGCCGACTAGCGGGAAGGAGACCCAGTACTTC.

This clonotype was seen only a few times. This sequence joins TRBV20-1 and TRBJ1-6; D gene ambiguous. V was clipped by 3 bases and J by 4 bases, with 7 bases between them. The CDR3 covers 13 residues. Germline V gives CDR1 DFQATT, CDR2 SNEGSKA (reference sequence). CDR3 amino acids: CSARSDYNSPLHF. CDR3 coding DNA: TGCAGTGCTAGGAGCGATTATAATTCACCCCTCCACTTT.

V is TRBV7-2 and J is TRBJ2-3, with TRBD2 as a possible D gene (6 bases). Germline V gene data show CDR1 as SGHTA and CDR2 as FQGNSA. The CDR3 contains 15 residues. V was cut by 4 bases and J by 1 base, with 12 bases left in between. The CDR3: CASSYPPGGTDTQYF. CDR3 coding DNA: TGTGCCAGCAGCTATCCGCCGGGAGGCACAGATACGCAGTATTTT.

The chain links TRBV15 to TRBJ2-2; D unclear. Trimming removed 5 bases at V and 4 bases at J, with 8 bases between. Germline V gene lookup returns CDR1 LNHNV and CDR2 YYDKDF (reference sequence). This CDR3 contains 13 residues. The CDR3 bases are TGTGCCACCAGCTCCCTCGGCACCGGGGAGCTGTTTTTT. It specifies CATSSLGTGELFF.

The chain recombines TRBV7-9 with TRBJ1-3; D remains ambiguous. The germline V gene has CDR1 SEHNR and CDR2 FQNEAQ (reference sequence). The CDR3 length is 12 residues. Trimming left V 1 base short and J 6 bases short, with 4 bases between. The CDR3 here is CASSLGQNTIYF. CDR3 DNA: TGTGCCAGCAGCTTAGGGCAAAACACCATATATTTT.